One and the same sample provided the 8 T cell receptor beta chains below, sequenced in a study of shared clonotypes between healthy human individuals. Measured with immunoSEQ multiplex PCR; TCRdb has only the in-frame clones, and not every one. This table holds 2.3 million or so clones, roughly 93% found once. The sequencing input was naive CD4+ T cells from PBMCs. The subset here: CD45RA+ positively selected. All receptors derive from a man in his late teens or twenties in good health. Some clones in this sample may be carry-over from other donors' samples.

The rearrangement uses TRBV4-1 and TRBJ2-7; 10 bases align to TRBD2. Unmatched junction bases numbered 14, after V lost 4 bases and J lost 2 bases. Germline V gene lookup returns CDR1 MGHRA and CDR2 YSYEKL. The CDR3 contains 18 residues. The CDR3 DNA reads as TGCGCCAGCAGCCGTGGAGTAGCGGGAGGCGGCGGAACCTACGAGCAGTACTTC. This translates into CASSRGVAGGGGTYEQYF.

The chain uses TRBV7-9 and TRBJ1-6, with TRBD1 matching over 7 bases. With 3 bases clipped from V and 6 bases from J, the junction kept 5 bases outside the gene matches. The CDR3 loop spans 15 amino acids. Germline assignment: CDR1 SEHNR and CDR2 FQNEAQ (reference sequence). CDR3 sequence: CASSFGGTVNSPLHF. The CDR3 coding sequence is TGTGCCAGCAGCTTTGGAGGGACAGTTAATTCACCCCTCCACTTT.

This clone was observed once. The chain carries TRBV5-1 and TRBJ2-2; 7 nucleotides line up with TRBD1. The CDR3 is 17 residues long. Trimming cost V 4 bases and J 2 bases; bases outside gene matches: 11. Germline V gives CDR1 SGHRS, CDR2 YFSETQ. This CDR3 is CASSLDATGTNTGELFF. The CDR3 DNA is TGCGCCAGCAGCCTTGATGCGACAGGGACCAACACCGGGGAGCTGTTTTTT. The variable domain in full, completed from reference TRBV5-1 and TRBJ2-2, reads KAGVTQTPRYLIKTRGQQVTLSCSPISGHRSVSWYQQTPGQGLQFLFEYFSETQRNKGNFPGRFSGRQFSNSRSEMNVSTLELGDSALYLCASSLDATGTNTGELFFGEGSRLTVL.

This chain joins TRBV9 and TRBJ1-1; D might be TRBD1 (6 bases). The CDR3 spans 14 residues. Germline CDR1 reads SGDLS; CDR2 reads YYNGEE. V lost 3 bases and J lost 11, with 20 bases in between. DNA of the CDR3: TGTGCCAGCAGCGCCGTATCGTTACAGGGTACGGCTTTCTTT. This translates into CASSAVSLQGTAFF.

CDR3 nucleotides: TGTGCCAGCAAAAGTAGTCTGGGACCGAGGAACACCATATATTTT. This encodes CASKSSLGPRNTIYF. The J gene is TRBJ1-3, the V gene TRBV27; D might be TRBD1 (5 bases). This CDR3 has 15 amino acids. V lost 7 bases and J 7 bases, leaving 20 bases between the germline ends. From germline, CDR1 is MNHEY and CDR2 SMNVEV (reference sequence).

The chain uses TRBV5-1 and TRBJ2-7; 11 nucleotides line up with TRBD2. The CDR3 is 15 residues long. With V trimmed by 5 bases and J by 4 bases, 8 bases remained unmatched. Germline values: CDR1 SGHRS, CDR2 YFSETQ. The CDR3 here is CASSPIAGGSYEQYF. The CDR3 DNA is TGCGCCAGCAGTCCTATAGCGGGAGGGTCTTACGAGCAGTACTTC.

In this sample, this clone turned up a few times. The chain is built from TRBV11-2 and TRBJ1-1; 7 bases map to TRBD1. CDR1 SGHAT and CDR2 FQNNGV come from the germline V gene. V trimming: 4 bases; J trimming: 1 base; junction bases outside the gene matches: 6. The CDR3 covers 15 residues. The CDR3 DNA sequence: TGTGCCAGCAGCTCCAGAAGGACAGGGAACACTGAAGCTTTCTTT. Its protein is CASSSRRTGNTEAFF.

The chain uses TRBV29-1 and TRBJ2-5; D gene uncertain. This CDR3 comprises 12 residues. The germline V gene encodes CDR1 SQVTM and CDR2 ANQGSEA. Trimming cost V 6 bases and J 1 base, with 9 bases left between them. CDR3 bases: TGCAGCGTATTACGCAGCCAAGAGACCCAGTACTTC. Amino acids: CSVLRSQETQYF.